One and the same sample provided the 13 T cell receptor beta chains below, sequenced in a study of molecular identifiers for immune sequencing clone quantification. TCRdb re-called the PCR reads through MiXCR, storing one row per CDR3 protein. Found here are nearly 55,000 distinct CDR3 sequences, around 33% of them singletons; the top ten hold about 3.8%. Material: naive CD8+ T cells from blood, with Jurkat cell RNA spiked in. Subset here: FACS-sorted CD8+CD4-CCR7+CD45RA+ naive T cells. These receptors were taken from a human donor in good health. Some libraries in this study had Jurkat cell RNA spiked in.

This clonotype was recorded only once. A much larger clone differs from this one at a single base, so this may be a read error. J is TRBJ2-1 and V is TRBV19, with no clear D. This CDR3 is 15 amino acids long. The germline V gene has CDR1 LNHDA and CDR2 SQIVND (reference sequence). V shed 3 bases and J shed 2 bases, with 11 bases lying between them. In DNA, the CDR3 is TGTGCCAGTAGTATGGCCCTCCTCCCCTACAATGAGCAGTTCTTC. It translates to CASSMALLPYNEQFF.

V gene TRBV7-8 combines with J gene TRBJ2-6; 9 bases agree with TRBD1. The V gene end was trimmed by 6 bases and the J gene end by 3 bases; junction bases not matched to a gene: 6. The CDR3 sequence is 16 residues long. Germline loops: CDR1 SGHVS, CDR2 FQNEAQ. Written as DNA, the CDR3 is TGTGCCAGCAGGGGACAGGGTCCATATGGGGCCAACGTCCTGACTTTC. Protein product: CASRGQGPYGANVLTF.

This clonotype has only a few counts. The J gene is TRBJ2-5, the V gene TRBV6-5; TRBD2 is a possible D gene (6 bases). CDR1 is MNHEY and CDR2 is SVGAGI in the germline V gene. This CDR3 comprises 13 residues. V lost 3 bases, J lost 4 bases, and 9 bases lay in between. The CDR3 loop is CASSYGGRETQYF. CDR3 nucleotide sequence: TGTGCCAGCAGTTATGGGGGGAGAGAGACCCAGTACTTC.

Remarks on this clonotype: This sequence may be a read error, since a much larger clone differs from it by one base. The chain links TRBV4-2 to TRBJ2-3; the match to TRBD2 covers 9 bases. Germline V CDR1 and CDR2: LGHNA, YNFKEQ. The CDR3 has 15 residues. CDR3 protein: CASSQASGITDTQCF. DNA of the CDR3: TGTGCCAGCAGCCAAGCTAGCGGGATTACAGATACGCAGTGTTTT.

This clonotype was seen at least ten times. The chain links TRBV19 to TRBJ2-6, with D possibly matching TRBD2 (6 bases). Germline V gene lookup returns CDR1 LNHDA and CDR2 SQIVND (reference sequence). The V end was cut by 2 bases, the J end by 1 base, with 12 bases between. This CDR3 contains 17 residues. CDR3 loop: CASSIPWDSSGANVLTF. CDR3 nucleotide sequence: TGTGCCAGTAGTATACCCTGGGACTCTTCTGGGGCCAACGTCCTGACTTTC.

The rearrangement joins TRBV25-1 to TRBJ2-5; D remains unclear. From germline, CDR1 is MGHDK and CDR2 SYGVNS. V dropped 3 bases and J dropped 5 bases, with 13 bases sitting between them. This CDR3 is 14 amino acids long. The chain's CDR3 is CASSEPRVGETQYF. The CDR3 region has the DNA TGTGCCAGCAGTGAGCCACGGGTCGGGGAGACCCAGTACTTC.

The rearrangement uses TRBV12-3 or TRBV12-4 and TRBJ1-1; tentatively, D is TRBD1 (5 bases). The CDR3 is 12 residues long. V lost 5 bases and J 7 bases, leaving 11 bases between the germline ends. The CDR3 bases are TGTGCCAGCAGTGTATGGGGACTTGAAGCTTTCTTT. Translation gives CASSVWGLEAFF.

With respect to this clonotype: A much larger clone lies a single base off, so this may be a read error. The chain recombines TRBV28 with TRBJ2-7; D gene uncertain. Germline V gene data show CDR1 as MDHEN and CDR2 as SYDVKM. This CDR3 has 12 amino acids. CDR3 nucleotides: TGTGCCTGCAGTTTAAGCTTGGGGGAGCAGTACTTC. Residues: CACSLSLGEQYF.

The J gene is TRBJ1-1, the V gene TRBV6-6; D unclear. The CDR3 loop spans 12 amino acids. V gave up 1 base and J gave up 0 bases, with 0 bases separating them. Germline V gives CDR1 MNHNY, CDR2 SVGAGI (reference sequence). DNA of the CDR3: TGTGCCAGCAGTTACTTGAACACTGAAGCTTTCTTT. Translating gives CASSYLNTEAFF.

This clonotype was detected a few times. The chain is built from TRBV14 and TRBJ2-7; D remains ambiguous. Trimming left V 1 base short and J 0 bases short, with 16 bases between. The CDR3 runs to 17 residues. Germline V lookup: CDR1 SGHDN, CDR2 FVKESK. CDR3 loop: CASSQGGLRTRSYEQYF. CDR3 coding DNA: TGTGCCAGCAGCCAAGGGGGTCTTCGAACCCGCTCCTACGAGCAGTACTTC.

This chain uses TRBV6-5 with TRBJ2-7; 9 bases fit TRBD2. The CDR3 runs 17 residues. CDR1 and CDR2 from the germline V gene are MNHEY and SVGAGI. Trimming took 0 bases from V and 1 from J; bases not matched to a gene: 7. Here the CDR3 DNA reads TGTGCCAGCAGTTACTCGCGGGAGGGGCTCCCTTCCTACGAGCAGTACTTC. Translating gives CASSYSREGLPSYEQYF.

The chain recombines TRBV4-1 with TRBJ1-1; D is unresolved. CDR3 length: 14 residues. Germline V gives CDR1 MGHRA, CDR2 YSYEKL. Trimming cost V 4 bases and J 8 bases, with 17 bases left between them. As DNA, the CDR3 is TGCGCCAGCAGCCTAGGACCCTATCGCGGAGAAGCTTTCTTT. Protein: CASSLGPYRGEAFF.

About this clonotype itself: Sequence at one end of the junction differs from germline and may be a read error. The V and J genes are TRBV20-1 and TRBJ1-5; D gene uncertain. The CDR3 length is 15 residues. The germline V gene encodes CDR1 DFQATT and CDR2 SNEGSKA (reference sequence). DNA of the CDR3: TGCTGTGCTAGAGATGGGTTCGCGAGCAATCAGCCCCAGCATTTT. Amino acids: CCARDGFASNQPQHF.